This passage covers 10 T cell receptor beta chains from one sample sequenced in a study of cytomegalovirus exposure and HLA in healthy donors. The PCR ran on 60 Vbeta and 13 Jbeta primers. The data were produced by immunoSEQ multiplex PCR, yet TCRdb's version contains in-frame clones alone and is incomplete. The sample has over 150,000 clones, 80% to 90% seen once; the top ten hold around 6.7%. The sequencing sample was made of PBMCs. All receptors derive from a woman aged 30 to 39 in good health and CMV-seropositive.

The rearrangement links TRBV18 to TRBJ2-5; possibly TRBD2 for D (5 bases). This CDR3 is built from 13 residues. Trimming took 2 bases from V and 5 from J, leaving 9 bases between them. Per the germline V gene, CDR1 is KGHSH and CDR2 is LQKENI. This CDR3 reads CASSPATTETQYF. The CDR3 DNA follows: TGTGCCAGCTCACCAGCGACTACGGAGACCCAGTACTTC.

To note about this clone: One end of the junction varies from germline; a read error may be responsible. The same CDR3 can be traced to other DNA sequences in this sample. The gene calls are TRBV4-3 and TRBJ2-2, with TRBD2 identical over 10 bases. Per germline, CDR1 LGHNA and CDR2 YSLEER. The length of the CDR3 is 16 residues. CDR3 protein: CASSHLAGANTGELFF. CDR3 nucleotide sequence: TGCGCCAGCAGCCACCTAGCGGGGGCGAACACTGGGGAGCTGTTTTTT.

The chain employs TRBV5-6 and TRBJ2-5, with D possibly TRBD2 on 6 matching bases. Trimming left V 6 bases short and J 5 bases short, with 20 bases between. The germline gives CDR1 SGHDT, CDR2 YYEEEE. The CDR3 length is 15 residues. CDR3 in amino acids: CASNPWGREDETQYF. CDR3 bases: TGTGCCAGCAACCCCTGGGGCAGGGAGGATGAGACCCAGTACTTC.

The genes are TRBV27 and TRBJ2-5, with a possible D match to TRBD1 (5 bases). The CDR3 has 13 residues. V was pared by 5 bases and J by 3 bases, with 10 bases between. The germline gives CDR1 MNHEY, CDR2 SMNVEV (reference sequence). The CDR3 DNA follows: TGTGCCAGCAGTGGTCAGGGTGAAGAGACCCAGTACTTC. Its translation is CASSGQGEETQYF.

The CDR3: CASSPGQSFAGELFF. The CDR3 DNA sequence: TGTGCCAGCAGCCCGGGACAGTCCTTTGCGGGGGAGCTGTTTTTT. This chain links TRBV5-6 with TRBJ2-2; 7 nucleotides agree with TRBD1. V dropped 4 bases and J dropped 8; count of bases not matched to a gene: 11. Germline lookup yields CDR1 SGHDT and CDR2 YYEEEE. The length of the CDR3 is 15 residues.

The J gene is TRBJ2-1, the V gene TRBV7-2, with D possibly TRBD1 on 5 matching bases. The CDR3 loop spans 16 amino acids. Trimming shortened V by 0 bases and J by 0 bases, and 9 bases separated the two germline ends. CDR1 and CDR2 (germline): SGHTA, FQGNSA. This chain's CDR3 is CASSLAGQNSYNEQFF. The CDR3 DNA is TGTGCCAGCAGCTTAGCTGGACAAAACTCCTACAATGAGCAGTTCTTC.

The V and J genes are TRBV7-2 and TRBJ1-1; 7 bases are a match to TRBD1. CDR3 size: 13 residues. Trimming at V came to 4 bases and at J to 4 bases, leaving 3 bases not matched to a gene. Germline V gene data show CDR1 as SGHTA and CDR2 as FQGNSA. The CDR3 sequence: CASSSRQGTEAFF. The CDR3 DNA is TGTGCCAGCAGCTCTCGACAGGGCACTGAAGCTTTCTTT.

This clone was counted once. This rearrangement joins TRBV7-2 to TRBJ2-5, with 12 bases lining up with TRBD2. Germline CDR1 reads SGHTA; CDR2 reads FQGNSA. After removal of 4 bases from V and 4 bases from J, the junction contained 7 bases not matched to a gene. The CDR3 covers 16 residues. This CDR3 is CASSSFLAGGRETQYF. The CDR3 nucleotides are TGTGCCAGCAGCTCCTTTCTAGCGGGGGGGCGAGAGACCCAGTACTTC.

This clone occurred once. The chain couples TRBV2 to TRBJ1-2; D is possibly TRBD1 (6 bases). Deletions cut 6 bases from V and 4 bases from J, with 15 bases between. Germline V gene data show CDR1 as SNHLY and CDR2 as FYNNEI. The CDR3 runs 14 residues. The CDR3 here is CASREGQFGYGYTF. The CDR3 DNA follows: TGTGCCAGCAGAGAGGGACAATTTGGCTATGGCTACACCTTC.

This clone was seen a handful of times. The chain employs TRBV30 and TRBJ2-2; D is possibly TRBD2 (6 bases). Germline assignment: CDR1 GTSNPN and CDR2 SVGIG (reference sequence). V lost 6 bases and J 8 bases, leaving 16 bases between the germline ends. The CDR3 is 13 amino acids. CDR3 loop: CACQGTLRGELFF. CDR3 coding DNA: TGTGCCTGCCAAGGGACTCTTCGTGGGGAGCTGTTTTTT.